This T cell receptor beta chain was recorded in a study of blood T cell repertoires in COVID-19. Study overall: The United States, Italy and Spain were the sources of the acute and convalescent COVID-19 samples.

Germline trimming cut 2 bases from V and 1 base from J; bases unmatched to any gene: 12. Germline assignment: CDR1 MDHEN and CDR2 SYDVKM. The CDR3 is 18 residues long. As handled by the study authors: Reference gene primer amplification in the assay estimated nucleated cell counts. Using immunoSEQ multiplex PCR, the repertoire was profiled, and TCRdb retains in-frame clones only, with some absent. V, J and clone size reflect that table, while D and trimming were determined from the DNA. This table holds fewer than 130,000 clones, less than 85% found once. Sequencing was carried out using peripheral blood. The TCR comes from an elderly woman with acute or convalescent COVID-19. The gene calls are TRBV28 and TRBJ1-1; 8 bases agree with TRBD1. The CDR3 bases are TGTGCCAGCAGTTTAATCAGCAGGGGGCTGGTGAAGAACACTGAAGCTTTCTTT. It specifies CASSLISRGLVKNTEAFF.